This is a list of T cell receptor beta chains from one sample in a study of blood T cell repertoires in COVID-19. The data were produced by immunoSEQ multiplex PCR, yet TCRdb's version contains in-frame clones alone and is incomplete. The table shows 250,000 to 350,000 clones, with roughly 88% occurring only once. The sequenced material came from PBMCs or T cells enriched from blood (not recorded which). The origin of the receptors is a woman in her twenties or thirties who had recovered from COVID-19. CDR3s include the opening cysteine and the closing phenylalanine or tryptophan. Fields, in order: CDR3 length, clone size, V gene, J gene, CDR3 protein. Some rows have no size entry. The others give once, few or many, or a class for an expanded clone.

len: 16; abundance: NA; v_gene: TRBV12-5; j_gene: TRBJ2-1; CDR3aa: CASGLGLSGSGNEQFF
len: 14; abundance: NA; v_gene: TRBV28; j_gene: TRBJ1-5; CDR3aa: CASSFVTGGQPQHF
len: 15; abundance: NA; v_gene: TRBV29-1; j_gene: TRBJ1-1; CDR3aa: CSAPRDSKWDTEAFF
len: 12; abundance: few; v_gene: TRBV2; j_gene: TRBJ1-2; CDR3aa: CASSRQGSGYTF
len: 14; abundance: NA; v_gene: TRBV16; j_gene: TRBJ1-1; CDR3aa: CASSQYRGNTEAFF
len: 14; abundance: once; v_gene: TRBV11-2; j_gene: TRBJ2-1; CDR3aa: CASSLNSGSNEQFF
len: 11; abundance: NA; v_gene: TRBV6-5; j_gene: TRBJ2-3; CDR3aa: CASSYRDTQYF
len: 15; abundance: NA; v_gene: TRBV7-2; j_gene: TRBJ2-7; CDR3aa: CASSLGQGRTYEQYF
len: 14; abundance: few; v_gene: TRBV5-4; j_gene: TRBJ1-3; CDR3aa: CASSSGTGVDTIYF
len: 17; abundance: NA; v_gene: TRBV7-8; j_gene: TRBJ1-6; CDR3aa: CASSLTSGTADNSPLHF
len: 16; abundance: once; v_gene: TRBV3-1/TRBV3-2; j_gene: TRBJ2-1; CDR3aa: CASSHMGQSFYNEQFF
len: 15; abundance: few; v_gene: TRBV24-1; j_gene: TRBJ2-2; CDR3aa: CATSDFIRDTGELFF
len: 16; abundance: once; v_gene: TRBV7-2; j_gene: TRBJ2-6; CDR3aa: CASSPSSHSGANVLTF
len: 12; abundance: NA; v_gene: TRBV28; j_gene: TRBJ1-4; CDR3aa: CATNRGYEKLFF
len: 15; abundance: NA; v_gene: TRBV2; j_gene: TRBJ2-7; CDR3aa: CASKLQGAALYEQYF
len: 14; abundance: NA; v_gene: TRBV5-1; j_gene: TRBJ1-2; CDR3aa: CASSQTGLDYGYTF
len: 15; abundance: NA; v_gene: TRBV28; j_gene: TRBJ1-3; CDR3aa: CASSLRGISGNTIYF
len: 11; abundance: NA; v_gene: TRBV19; j_gene: TRBJ2-7; CDR3aa: CAAGGDSGEVF
len: 17; abundance: NA; v_gene: TRBV5-6; j_gene: TRBJ2-3; CDR3aa: CASSLAGLAGGGDTQYF
len: 17; abundance: NA; v_gene: TRBV11-2; j_gene: TRBJ2-1; CDR3aa: CASSRPERERSNNEQFF
len: 16; abundance: NA; v_gene: TRBV6-6; j_gene: TRBJ2-7; CDR3aa: CASSAGQTFLSYEQYF
len: 13; abundance: NA; v_gene: TRBV12-3/TRBV12-4; j_gene: TRBJ2-3; CDR3aa: CASSFVGGDTQYF
len: 15; abundance: NA; v_gene: TRBV6-1; j_gene: TRBJ2-3; CDR3aa: CASSEGGTGTDTQYF
len: 14; abundance: NA; v_gene: TRBV11-3; j_gene: TRBJ2-3; CDR3aa: CASSLTGFTDTQYF
len: 20; abundance: NA; v_gene: TRBV9; j_gene: TRBJ1-5; CDR3aa: CASSVVGGGRGERSNQPQHF
len: 14; abundance: once; v_gene: TRBV13; j_gene: TRBJ1-4; CDR3aa: CASSLGGFNEKLFF
len: 17; abundance: NA; v_gene: TRBV18; j_gene: TRBJ1-3; CDR3aa: CASSPAPPRVSGNTIYF
len: 16; abundance: NA; v_gene: TRBV9; j_gene: TRBJ2-1; CDR3aa: CASSVELAGGFNEQFF
len: 18; abundance: NA; v_gene: TRBV19; j_gene: TRBJ2-7; CDR3aa: CASSITLSSTSGAYEQYF
len: 15; abundance: NA; v_gene: TRBV28; j_gene: TRBJ2-5; CDR3aa: CASSQGQKSQETQYF
len: 16; abundance: NA; v_gene: TRBV11-2; j_gene: TRBJ2-1; CDR3aa: CASSLTGSLMKVEQFF
len: 11; abundance: once; v_gene: TRBV5-8; j_gene: TRBJ2-1; CDR3aa: CASSFLNEQFF
len: 17; abundance: NA; v_gene: TRBV25-1; j_gene: TRBJ2-2; CDR3aa: CASSDYPDRAQTGELFF
len: 16; abundance: NA; v_gene: TRBV5-1; j_gene: TRBJ1-4; CDR3aa: CASSFRTGQGAEKLFF
len: 15; abundance: NA; v_gene: TRBV5-1; j_gene: TRBJ2-7; CDR3aa: CASRPEAGVPYEQYF
len: 16; abundance: once; v_gene: TRBV5-1; j_gene: TRBJ1-4; CDR3aa: CASSPYRGGEGEKLFF
len: 13; abundance: NA; v_gene: TRBV6-5; j_gene: TRBJ1-3; CDR3aa: CASTTDRGHTIYF
len: 14; abundance: NA; v_gene: TRBV5-6; j_gene: TRBJ1-2; CDR3aa: CASSRGQGAGGYTF
len: 15; abundance: once; v_gene: TRBV5-1; j_gene: TRBJ2-3; CDR3aa: CASSLGDRDTDTQYF
len: 15; abundance: NA; v_gene: TRBV5-8; j_gene: TRBJ2-1; CDR3aa: CASSELAGIVNEQFF